The sequence of this TCR beta chain was determined in a study of T cell responses to AZD1222 COVID-19 vaccine. The junction had 6 bases not matched to a gene; V was cut back by 3 bases and J by 10 bases. There are 13 residues in the CDR3. Germline values: CDR1 SGHRS, CDR2 YFSETQ. Findings and caveats of the study: Vaccine-associated CD4 TCRs ranged over spike, dominating at 160-218 and 743-854.

Using immunoSEQ multiplex PCR, the repertoire was profiled, and TCRdb retains in-frame clones only, with some absent. Altogether approximately 130,000 clones are present, about nine tenths being singletons, with the ten largest covering 9.5%. A remark on this clone: Its target is unknown.

The chain is built from TRBV5-1 and TRBJ2-1; TRBD1 aligns across 8 bases. This clonotype originated in an adult who received the AZD1222 COVID-19 vaccine. Source: peripheral blood, taken 28 days after the second AZD1222 dose. The CDR3 spells CASSSTRGLEQFF. In nucleotides, the CDR3 is TGCGCCAGCAGCTCCACCAGGGGGCTGGAGCAGTTCTTC.